This T cell receptor (beta chain) is drawn from a study of blood T cell repertoires in COVID-19 (dated by TCRdb to about 2020). Study-wide context: Samples covering the acute and convalescent phases of COVID-19 were provided by collaborators in the United States, Italy and Spain. The prospective study material was composed of cDNA or gDNA derived from T cells, B-cell-depleted T cells, or PBMCs. The dataset comprised deeply sampled blood TCRbeta repertoires from subjects exposed to, actively infected with, or recovered from COVID-19. The repertoires were made available in a free public database intended to serve as a resource for research on the immune response to SARS-CoV-2. Samples came from the ongoing ImmuneRACE study (first 160 participants) plus 1,254 subjects from 6 global collaborators. A de-identified subject ID, COVID-19 status, age in years and sex were almost always included in the sample metadata. Where HLA class I and class II types were available, the types were taken from metadata supplied by the sample provider, not from assay-based typing.

Enrolling through a virtual design, the prospective study's participants ranged in age from roughly 18 to 89 years and lived across about two dozen United States geographic areas. Cohort assignment in the prospective study relied on participant-reported clinical history from a screening survey and a study questionnaire. Exposed participants had been in contact with someone with a PCR-confirmed or clinician-diagnosed COVID-19 case within 2 weeks of study entry. Mobile phlebotomists in the prospective study collected whole blood, serum and a nasopharyngeal or oropharyngeal swab from every participant. Participants in the prospective study had the option to provide additional blood draws and questionnaires over an approximately 2-month period. Blood samples from the prospective study were shipped frozen or at room temperature prior to DNA extraction. V is clipped by 4 bases and J by 3 bases, and the sequence between their germline boundaries is 8 bases long. Based on the germline V gene, the CDR1 and CDR2 sequences are SGHRS and YFSETQ. The CDR3 holds 12 amino acids from the cysteine to the phenylalanine. Kept here is only the CDR3 DNA, which spans 36 bases and is read in frame from base 1.

Overall study results and their limits: The quantity of clinical and demographic metadata differed by source and by participant and was supplied without curation.

Note on this clone: Its antigen is currently not known. Base qualities were left out, and no much larger clone turns up one base away.

The immunoSEQ Assay, a bias-controlled multiplex PCR, was used to amplify TCRbeta CDR3 regions from genomic DNA. In the authors' own workflow: The number of nucleated cells in each sample was estimated from the amplification of reference gene primers within the assay. Sequence reads were collapsed and filtered to measure the absolute abundance of every unique TCRbeta CDR3 rearrangement. For each sample, productive Simpson clonality was calculated as the square root of Simpson's diversity index over productive rearrangements. TCRdb carries this immuneACCESS record with in-frame sequences only. Its versions omit some clonotypes, under half of them owing to an unresolved V gene in the studies checked, with the rest unexplained. Clonal size and the V and J genes are those of that table, whereas D and trimming came from the DNA. This sample lists more than 110,000 clones; about 84% were detected once. The ten largest make up roughly 1.7% of the sample.

The chain joins TRBV5-1 to TRBJ2-7; a tentative D match to TRBD2 spans 6 bases. The sample taken for sequencing was PBMCs or T cells enriched from blood (not recorded which). This TCR was sampled from a woman aged 18 to 35 who had been exposed to COVID-19. Read as DNA, the sequence is TGCGCCAGCAGCCAGGACTACTACGAGCAGTACTTC. Its protein reads: CASSQDYYEQYF.